The present entry profiles one TCR beta chain with its context. This entry is derived from a study of blood T cell repertoires in COVID-19. For the study at large: Sources were T cells, B-cell-depleted T cells, or PBMCs; the material itself was cDNA or gDNA.

CDR1 and CDR2 from the germline V gene are SGHRS and YFSETQ. The J segment lost 4 bases and the V segment lost 4 bases, leaving 7 bases of the junction unmatched. CDR3 length equals 14 residues. Some clones are missing from TCRdb's copy, which holds only in-frame ones; the method was immunoSEQ multiplex PCR. The sample lists 290,000 or so clones, 85% to 90% occurring once. The gene calls are TRBV5-1 and TRBJ2-7, with 8 bases aligning to TRBD1. This TCR was recovered from a woman aged 18-29 years with acute COVID-19. Sequencing used PBMCs or T cells enriched from blood (not recorded which). Written as DNA, the CDR3 is TGCGCCAGCAGCGCCACCGGGACAGGTTACGAGCAGTACTTC. This encodes CASSATGTGYEQYF.